This is a list of T cell receptor beta chains from one sample in a study of T cell responses to AZD1222 COVID-19 vaccine. The assay was immunoSEQ multiplex PCR, and TCRdb's table has in-frame clones only and misses some. The sample includes over 150,000 clones, around 89% of them seen just once. The material sequenced was peripheral blood, taken on day 0 of AZD1222 vaccination. These receptor sequences come from an adult in good health. Both conserved end residues are part of each CDR3. The D gene is left open where the match is weak. Where a row states a size, it is once, few, many or the class of an expanded clone; other rows omit it.

abundance: -
j_gene: TRBJ1-1
v_gene: TRBV5-1
d_gene: -
CDR3aa: CASSLVGQGNTEAFF
CDR3nt: TGCGCCAGCAGCTTGGTTGGTCAGGGGAACACTGAAGCTTTCTTT

abundance: -
j_gene: TRBJ2-6
v_gene: TRBV5-1
d_gene: -
CDR3aa: CASGTTASGANVLTF
CDR3nt: TGCGCCAGCGGGACGACCGCCTCTGGGGCCAACGTCCTGACTTTC

abundance: -
j_gene: TRBJ2-3
v_gene: TRBV6-2/TRBV6-3
d_gene: TRBD1
CDR3aa: CASSPRDRGRNTQYF
CDR3nt: TGTGCCAGCAGCCCCCGGGACAGGGGGAGGAATACGCAGTATTTT

abundance: -
j_gene: TRBJ2-7
v_gene: TRBV6-5
d_gene: -
CDR3aa: CASIHRVGGAYEQYF
CDR3nt: TGTGCCAGCATCCACCGTGTGGGGGGAGCCTACGAGCAGTACTTC

abundance: -
j_gene: TRBJ1-3
v_gene: TRBV7-9
d_gene: -
CDR3aa: CASSSGSGTIYF
CDR3nt: TGTGCCAGCAGCTCAGGATCTGGCACCATATATTTT

abundance: once
j_gene: TRBJ2-7
v_gene: TRBV7-9
d_gene: -
CDR3aa: CASSFRGSLSYEQYF
CDR3nt: TGTGCCAGCAGCTTCCGTGGATCTCTCTCCTACGAGCAGTACTTC

abundance: few
j_gene: TRBJ1-1
v_gene: TRBV2
d_gene: TRBD1
CDR3aa: CAITTGSLSTEAFF
CDR3nt: TGTGCCATAACGACAGGGTCCCTTAGCACTGAAGCTTTCTTT

abundance: -
j_gene: TRBJ2-7
v_gene: TRBV7-6
d_gene: -
CDR3aa: CASSARFGPGEQYF
CDR3nt: TGTGCCAGCAGCGCGAGGTTTGGGCCGGGAGAGCAGTACTTC

abundance: -
j_gene: TRBJ2-7
v_gene: TRBV2
d_gene: TRBD2
CDR3aa: CASSSGGPYEQYF
CDR3nt: TGTGCCAGCAGTAGCGGGGGACCATACGAGCAGTACTTC

abundance: -
j_gene: TRBJ1-2
v_gene: TRBV18
d_gene: -
CDR3aa: CASSDDSGWWYGYTF
CDR3nt: TGTGCCAGCTCAGACGACAGCGGATGGTGGTATGGCTACACCTTC

abundance: -
j_gene: TRBJ2-3
v_gene: TRBV5-1
d_gene: -
CDR3aa: CASSFGGPPTDTQYF
CDR3nt: TGCGCCAGCAGCTTCGGGGGACCGCCGACAGATACGCAGTATTTT

abundance: -
j_gene: TRBJ1-2
v_gene: TRBV19
d_gene: -
CDR3aa: CASSIDRGYGYTF
CDR3nt: TGTGCCAGTAGTATCGACAGAGGCTATGGCTACACCTTC

abundance: -
j_gene: TRBJ2-3
v_gene: TRBV10-1
d_gene: -
CDR3aa: CAIRTDTQYF
CDR3nt: TGCGCCATCCGAACAGATACGCAGTATTTT

abundance: -
j_gene: TRBJ2-7
v_gene: TRBV3-1/TRBV3-2
d_gene: TRBD2
CDR3aa: CASSQAPYPSSGGHYEQYF
CDR3nt: TGTGCCAGCAGCCAAGCCCCTTACCCCTCGAGCGGGGGGCACTACGAGCAGTACTTC

abundance: -
j_gene: TRBJ2-7
v_gene: TRBV24-1
d_gene: -
CDR3aa: CATKSGISSYEQYF
CDR3nt: TGTGCCACCAAATCCGGCATCTCCTCCTACGAGCAGTACTTC